The rows below give T cell receptor beta chains drawn from one sample of a study of T cell responses to AZD1222 COVID-19 vaccine. Sequencing was performed with immunoSEQ multiplex PCR; in TCRdb, only in-frame clones are kept and a portion is missing. In the table there are approximately 170,000 clones, approximately 90% of which are singletons. The sequencing here drew on peripheral blood, taken on day 0 of AZD1222 vaccination. The origin of the receptors is an adult in good health. Both conserved end residues are part of each CDR3. The D gene is left open where the match is weak.

>TRBD2|TRBV27
CASSPMTSLARDNEQFF
>TRBD2|TRBV13
CASSSGRTSGYNEQFF
>.|TRBV6-6
CASSDSGYGYTF
>.|TRBV14
CASSQGSFSYNSPLHF
>TRBD1|TRBV28
CASSLAGTGNYGYTF
>TRBD1|TRBV7-9
CASKDRGLEHTEAFF
>.|TRBV19
CASSPPPAAYSYNEQFF
>TRBD2|TRBV28
CASHESSGSSYEQYF
>.|TRBV5-1
CASSRGGITDTQYF
>.|TRBV5-1
CASRTGHPDTGELFF
>.|TRBV15
CATSRGRGATGNTIYF
>TRBD2|TRBV28
CASSPRPGTSGRAVHEQYF
>TRBD1|TRBV7-2
CASSAQGAGELFF
>.|TRBV5-1
CASSARQPRETQYF
>.|TRBV20-1
CSASPYEQYF
>.|TRBV21-1
CASTQSGRLETQYF
>.|TRBV29-1
CSVRLPGAGELFF
>.|TRBV10-3
CAISERAGTYNEQFF
>.|TRBV19
CASTGIPGASRKGEQFF
>.|TRBV5-6
CASSQPGLRGNEQFF
>TRBD1|TRBV5-1
CASSLRGGLTEAFF
>TRBD2|TRBV27
CASSSGTSGNNEQFF
>.|TRBV30
CAWSALETQYF
>TRBD1|TRBV2
CASSEGQGEQPQHF
>.|TRBV5-3
CARSFDSGNTEAFF
>.|TRBV19
CASSIRNRDEYYGYTF
>.|TRBV7-4
CASSREGGLPAFF
>.|TRBV6-5
CASSSPAGNNSPLHF
>TRBD1|TRBV6-5
CASSSGTGATDTQYF
>.|TRBV27
CASSIGLEQFF
>.|TRBV2
CASTSTSQGNEQFF
>.|TRBV19
CASSIGQSHYEQYF
>.|TRBV30
CAWLPRLTASYEQYF
>.|TRBV11-2
CASSPPLVGSSYEQYF
>.|TRBV4-1
CASSLRGFQGRETQYF
>.|TRBV3-1/TRBV3-2
CASSLNPDDNEQFF
>TRBD2|TRBV30
CAWSVLAGSSDTQYF
>TRBD1|TRBV7-9
CASSFGQGHSNEKLFF
>TRBD2|TRBV11-3
CASSALAGTDTQYF
>TRBD1|TRBV11-2
CASSQDRAIEAFF
>TRBD2|TRBV11-2
CASSPRPLLAGEETQYF
>.|TRBV7-9
CASSPRALSPLHF
>.|TRBV24-1
CATSPRGTYEQYF
>TRBD2|TRBV7-2
CASSYTSGAPDTQYF
>TRBD2|TRBV7-6
CASSLSPASGPYEQYF
>.|TRBV5-1
CASSVLGETEAFF
>.|TRBV18
CASAGYGVYDTQYF
>.|TRBV19
CASILRGYTNTEAFF
>.|TRBV11-1
CASSPGPDWNEQFF
>TRBD2|TRBV2
CASSQTSGAYTEQFF